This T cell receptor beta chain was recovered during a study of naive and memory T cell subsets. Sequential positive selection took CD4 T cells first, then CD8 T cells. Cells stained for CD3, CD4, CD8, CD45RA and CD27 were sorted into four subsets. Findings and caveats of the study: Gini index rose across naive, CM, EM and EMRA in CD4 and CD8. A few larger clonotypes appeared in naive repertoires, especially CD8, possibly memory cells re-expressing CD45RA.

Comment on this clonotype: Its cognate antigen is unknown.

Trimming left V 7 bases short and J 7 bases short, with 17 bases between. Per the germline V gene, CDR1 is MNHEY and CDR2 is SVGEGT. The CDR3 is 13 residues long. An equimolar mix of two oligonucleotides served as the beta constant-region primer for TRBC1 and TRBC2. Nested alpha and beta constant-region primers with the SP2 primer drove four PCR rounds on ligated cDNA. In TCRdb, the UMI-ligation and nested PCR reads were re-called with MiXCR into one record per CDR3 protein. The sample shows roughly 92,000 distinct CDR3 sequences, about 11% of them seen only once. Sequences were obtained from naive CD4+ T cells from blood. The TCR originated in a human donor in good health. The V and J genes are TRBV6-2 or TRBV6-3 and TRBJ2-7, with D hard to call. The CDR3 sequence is CASTDGPGWEQYF. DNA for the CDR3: TGTGCCAGCACCGACGGACCGGGCTGGGAGCAGTACTTC.